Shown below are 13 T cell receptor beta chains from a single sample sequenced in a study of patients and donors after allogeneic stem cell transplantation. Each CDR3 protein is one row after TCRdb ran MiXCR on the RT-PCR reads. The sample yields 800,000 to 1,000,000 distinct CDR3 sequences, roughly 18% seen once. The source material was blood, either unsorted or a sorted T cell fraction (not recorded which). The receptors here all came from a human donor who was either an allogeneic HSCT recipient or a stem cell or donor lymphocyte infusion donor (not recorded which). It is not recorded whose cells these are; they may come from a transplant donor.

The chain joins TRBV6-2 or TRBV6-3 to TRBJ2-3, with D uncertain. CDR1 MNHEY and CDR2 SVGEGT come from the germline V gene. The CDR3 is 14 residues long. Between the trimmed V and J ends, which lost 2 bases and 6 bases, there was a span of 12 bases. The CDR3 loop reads CASSYHPDADTQYF. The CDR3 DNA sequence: TGTGCCAGCAGTTACCACCCGGACGCCGATACGCAGTATTTT.

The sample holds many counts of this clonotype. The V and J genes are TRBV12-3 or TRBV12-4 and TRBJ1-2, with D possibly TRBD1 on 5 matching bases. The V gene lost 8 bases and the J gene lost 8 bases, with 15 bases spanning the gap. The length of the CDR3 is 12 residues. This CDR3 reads CASWLMGTGYTF. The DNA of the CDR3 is TGTGCCAGCTGGCTTATGGGGACCGGCTACACCTTC.

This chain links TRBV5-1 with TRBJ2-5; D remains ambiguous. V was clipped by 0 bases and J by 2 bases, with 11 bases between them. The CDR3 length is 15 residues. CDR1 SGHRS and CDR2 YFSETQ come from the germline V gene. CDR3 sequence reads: CASSLEGATQETQYF. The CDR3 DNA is TGCGCCAGCAGCTTGGAGGGCGCGACACAAGAGACCCAGTACTTC. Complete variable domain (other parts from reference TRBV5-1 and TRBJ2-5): KAGVTQTPRYLIKTRGQQVTLSCSPISGHRSVSWYQQTPGQGLQFLFEYFSETQRNKGNFPGRFSGRQFSNSRSEMNVSTLELGDSALYLCASSLEGATQETQYFGPGTRLLVL.

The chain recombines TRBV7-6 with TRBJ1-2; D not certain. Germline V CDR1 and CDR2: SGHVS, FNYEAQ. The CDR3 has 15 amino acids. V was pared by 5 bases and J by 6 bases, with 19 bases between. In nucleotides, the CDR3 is TGTGCCAGCAGCGACTCTCGACGGACGCCGGATGGCTACACCTTC. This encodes CASSDSRRTPDGYTF.

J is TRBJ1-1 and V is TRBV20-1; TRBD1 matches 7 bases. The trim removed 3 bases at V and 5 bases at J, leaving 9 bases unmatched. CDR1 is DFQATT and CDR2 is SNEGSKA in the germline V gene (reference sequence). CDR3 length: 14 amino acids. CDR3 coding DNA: TGCAGTGCTAGTAGGGCAGGGGGTCTAACTGAAGCTTTCTTT. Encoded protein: CSASRAGGLTEAFF.

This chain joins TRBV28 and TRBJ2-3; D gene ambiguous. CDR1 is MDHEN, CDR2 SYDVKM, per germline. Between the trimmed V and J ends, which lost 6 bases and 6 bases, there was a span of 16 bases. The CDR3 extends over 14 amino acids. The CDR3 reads CASSLDVSSDTQYF. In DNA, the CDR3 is TGTGCCAGCAGCCTGGACGTTTCATCGGATACGCAGTATTTT.

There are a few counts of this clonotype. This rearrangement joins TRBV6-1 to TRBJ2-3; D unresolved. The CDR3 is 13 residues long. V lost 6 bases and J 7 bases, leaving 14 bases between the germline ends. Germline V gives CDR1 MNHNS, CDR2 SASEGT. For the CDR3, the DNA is TGTGCCAGCAGCCGGCCGCGCATGAATACGCAGTATTTT. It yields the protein CASSRPRMNTQYF.

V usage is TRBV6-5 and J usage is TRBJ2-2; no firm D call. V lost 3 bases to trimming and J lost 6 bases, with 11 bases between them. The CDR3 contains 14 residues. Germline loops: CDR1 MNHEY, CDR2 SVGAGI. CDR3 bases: TGTGCCAGCAGTTATTTCAGGTGGCCCGGGGAGCTGTTTTTT. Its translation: CASSYFRWPGELFF.

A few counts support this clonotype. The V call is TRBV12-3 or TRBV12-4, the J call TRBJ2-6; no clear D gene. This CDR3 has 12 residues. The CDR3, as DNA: TGTGCAGTCCTCTCTGGGGCCAACGTCCTGACTTTC. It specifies CAVLSGANVLTF.

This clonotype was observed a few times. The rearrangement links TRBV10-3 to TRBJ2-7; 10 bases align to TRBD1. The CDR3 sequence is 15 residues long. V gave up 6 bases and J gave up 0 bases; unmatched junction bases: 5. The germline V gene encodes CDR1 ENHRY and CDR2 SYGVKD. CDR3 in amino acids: CAISVGTGASYEQYF. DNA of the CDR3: TGTGCCATCAGCGTAGGGACAGGGGCCTCCTACGAGCAGTACTTC.

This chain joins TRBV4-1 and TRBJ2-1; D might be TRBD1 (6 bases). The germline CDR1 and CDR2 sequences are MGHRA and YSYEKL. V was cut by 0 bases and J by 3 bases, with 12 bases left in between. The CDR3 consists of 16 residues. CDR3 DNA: TGCGCCAGCAGCCAAGAACAGGGATTGATCTACAATGAGCAGTTCTTC. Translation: CASSQEQGLIYNEQFF.

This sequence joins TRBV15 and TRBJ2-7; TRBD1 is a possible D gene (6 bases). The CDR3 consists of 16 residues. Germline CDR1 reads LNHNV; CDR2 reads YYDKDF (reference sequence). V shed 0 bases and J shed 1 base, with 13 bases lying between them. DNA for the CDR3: TGTGCCACCAGCAGAGATGCAGGGGCGCGTTCCTACGAGCAGTACTTC. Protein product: CATSRDAGARSYEQYF.

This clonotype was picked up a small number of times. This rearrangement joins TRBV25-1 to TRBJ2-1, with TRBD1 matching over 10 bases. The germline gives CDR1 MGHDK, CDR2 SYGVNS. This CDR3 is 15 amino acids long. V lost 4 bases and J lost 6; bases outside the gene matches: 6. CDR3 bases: TGTGCCAGCAGTGTAGGGGACAGGGGTGGCAATGAGCAGTTCTTC. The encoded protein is CASSVGDRGGNEQFF.